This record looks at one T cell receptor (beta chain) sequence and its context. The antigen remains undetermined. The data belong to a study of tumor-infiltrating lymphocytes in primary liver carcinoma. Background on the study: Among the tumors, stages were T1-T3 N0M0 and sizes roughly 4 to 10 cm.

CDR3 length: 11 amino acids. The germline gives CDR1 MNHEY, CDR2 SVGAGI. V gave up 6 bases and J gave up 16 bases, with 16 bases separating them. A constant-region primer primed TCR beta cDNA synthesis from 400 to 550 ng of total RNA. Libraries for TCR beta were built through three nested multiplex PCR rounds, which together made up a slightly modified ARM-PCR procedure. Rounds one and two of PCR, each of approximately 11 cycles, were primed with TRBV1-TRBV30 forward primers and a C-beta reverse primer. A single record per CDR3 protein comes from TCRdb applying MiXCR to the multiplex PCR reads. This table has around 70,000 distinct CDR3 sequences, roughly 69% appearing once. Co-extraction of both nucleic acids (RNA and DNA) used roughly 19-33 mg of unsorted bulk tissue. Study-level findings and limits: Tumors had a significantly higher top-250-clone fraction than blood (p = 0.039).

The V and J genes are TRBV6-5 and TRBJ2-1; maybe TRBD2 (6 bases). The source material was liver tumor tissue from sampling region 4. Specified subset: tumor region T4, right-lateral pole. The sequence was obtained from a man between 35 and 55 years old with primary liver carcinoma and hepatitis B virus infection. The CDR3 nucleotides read TGTGCCAGCAGCTCTGGGACTGTAACTTTCTTC. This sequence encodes CASSSGTVTFF.